The 3 T cell receptor beta chains below come from one sample, sequenced in a study of T-cell memory formation after mild COVID-19. From the 5' RACE reads, TCRdb called clonotypes with MiXCR, one entry per CDR3 protein. The sample includes 100,000 to 150,000 distinct CDR3 sequences, 15% to 20% of them seen just once. Sequenced material: PBMCs or a T cell subset sorted from them (not recorded which). The receptors were sampled from a man in his late teens or twenties who had mild COVID-19 (a few samples of this study predate the infection). Cell type and time point are not known.

There are a few counts of this clonotype. The V gene is TRBV9, the J gene TRBJ2-3; 11 bases align to TRBD2. Per the germline V gene, CDR1 is SGDLS and CDR2 is YYNGEE. This CDR3 spans 17 amino acids. Trimming removed 1 base from V and 6 bases from J; junction bases left unmatched: 10. The CDR3 loop is CASSVSVSGGAKDTQYF. The CDR3, as DNA: TGTGCCAGCAGCGTATCCGTTAGCGGGGGGGCCAAGGATACGCAGTATTTT. The complete variable domain, with remaining parts taken from reference TRBV9 and TRBJ2-3, reads DSGVTQTPKHLITATGQRVTLRCSPRSGDLSVYWYQQSLDQGLQFLIQYYNGEERAKGNILERFSAQQFPDLHSELNLSSLELGDSALYFCASSVSVSGGAKDTQYFGPGTRLTVL.

This clonotype was seen only a few times. The genes are TRBV4-3 and TRBJ2-1; 9 nucleotides align to TRBD2. Germline CDR1 and CDR2: LGHNA and YSLEER. The CDR3 spans 21 residues. V shed 0 bases and J 0 bases; nucleotides not matched to a gene: 15. The CDR3 loop is CASSQDRPAGGLLSSYNEQFF. DNA for the CDR3: TGCGCCAGCAGCCAAGATCGCCCAGCGGGGGGCTTACTTAGCTCCTACAATGAGCAGTTCTTC.

The CDR3 is CASSPRPGRVEKLFF. Written as DNA, the CDR3 is TGTGCCAGCAGCCCACGACCGGGCAGAGTTGAAAAACTGTTTTTT. This chain joins TRBV12-3 or TRBV12-4 and TRBJ1-4; D gene ambiguous. Deletions cut 6 bases from V and 7 bases from J, with 18 bases between. The CDR3 is 15 amino acids.